The 22 T cell receptor beta chains in this list originate from one sample, sequenced in a study of T cell responses to AZD1222 COVID-19 vaccine. The method was immunoSEQ multiplex PCR; TCRdb's version includes in-frame clones alone and lacks a portion of them. This table holds tens of thousands of clones, approximately 90% found once. The sequenced sample was peripheral blood, obtained on day 0 of AZD1222 vaccination. These receptor sequences come from an adult in good health.

This chain joins TRBV30 and TRBJ1-6; 8 positions match TRBD1. V was clipped by 1 base and J by 9 bases; unmatched bases: 5. There are 14 residues in the CDR3. Germline V CDR1 and CDR2: GTSNPN, SVGIG (reference sequence). This CDR3 reads CAWSGTGGLSPLHF. The DNA of the CDR3 is TGTGCCTGGAGTGGCACAGGGGGACTTTCACCCCTCCACTTT.

The chain carries TRBV14 and TRBJ1-1; D call uncertain. Trimming removed 4 bases from V and 8 bases from J, with 8 bases in between. The V gene's germline CDR1 is SGHDN and CDR2 FVKESK. This CDR3 spans 11 amino acids. The CDR3 here is CASSLKWEAFF. CDR3 sequence (DNA): TGTGCCAGCAGCCTTAAGTGGGAAGCTTTCTTT.

This clone was detected only once. V is TRBV6-6 and J is TRBJ1-1; D is unresolved. The CDR3 extends over 15 amino acids. Germline assignment: CDR1 MNHNY and CDR2 SVGAGI (reference sequence). Trimming cost V 5 bases and J 1 base, with 14 bases left between them. CDR3 in amino acids: CASSPSLDGNTEAFF. The CDR3 DNA is TGTGCCAGCAGTCCTTCACTGGACGGGAACACTGAAGCTTTCTTT.

The chain is built from TRBV28 and TRBJ1-6; 11 nucleotides line up with TRBD1. Germline-derived CDR1 and CDR2 are MDHEN and SYDVKM. CDR3 size: 15 residues. V was pared by 7 bases and J by 7 bases, with 6 bases of the junction left unmatched. CDR3 region: CASIWTGGKNSPLHF. For the CDR3, the DNA is TGTGCCAGCATTTGGACAGGGGGCAAAAATTCACCCCTCCACTTT.

This sequence joins TRBV4-3 and TRBJ1-3; no firm D call. Germline CDR1 LGHNA, CDR2 YSLEER. Trimming took 0 bases from V and 4 from J, leaving 10 bases between them. The CDR3 covers 15 residues. In DNA form, the CDR3 reads TGCGCCAGCAGCCAAGATTTTCCTACGGGAAACACCATATATTTT. Translating gives CASSQDFPTGNTIYF.

The chain recombines TRBV20-1 with TRBJ2-2; 11 bases agree with TRBD1. The CDR3 length is 15 residues. V shed 3 bases, J shed 7 bases, and the junction held 7 bases outside the gene matches. The germline CDR1 and CDR2 sequences are DFQATT and SNEGSKA (reference sequence). The CDR3 loop reads CSASWDRGAGGELFF. In DNA form, the CDR3 reads TGCAGTGCTAGTTGGGACAGGGGGGCTGGCGGGGAGCTGTTTTTT.

The chain recombines TRBV4-1 with TRBJ1-5; D remains ambiguous. V lost 3 bases, J lost 9 bases, and 12 bases lay in between. The CDR3 spans 13 residues. CDR1 MGHRA and CDR2 YSYEKL come from the germline V gene. CDR3 residues: CASSQSNLWPQHF. CDR3 DNA: TGCGCCAGCAGCCAGAGTAATCTGTGGCCCCAGCATTTT.

The V call is TRBV5-1, the J call TRBJ1-4; D remains ambiguous. Trimming removed 1 base at V and 0 bases at J, with 7 bases between. The CDR3 runs 15 residues. The germline gives CDR1 SGHRS, CDR2 YFSETQ. Here the CDR3 DNA reads TGCGCCAGCAGCTTGAGAGGATCAACTAATGAAAAACTGTTTTTT. Amino acid sequence: CASSLRGSTNEKLFF.

This sequence joins TRBV5-1 and TRBJ2-3; D might be TRBD2 (6 bases). Trimming took 2 bases from V and 6 from J, leaving 13 bases between them. CDR1 is SGHRS, CDR2 YFSETQ, per germline. This CDR3 contains 14 residues. CDR3 in amino acids: CASSFGGIRDTQYF. Written as DNA, the CDR3 is TGCGCCAGCAGCTTTGGGGGGATTAGGGATACGCAGTATTTT.

This chain connects TRBV5-1 to TRBJ1-3; perhaps TRBD1 as D (5 bases). There are 14 residues in the CDR3. The V end lost 5 bases, the J end lost 0 bases, and 9 bases lay between the germline ends. Germline CDR1 SGHRS, CDR2 YFSETQ. In nucleotides, the CDR3 is TGCGCCAGCAGACCCGGGGGCTCTGGAAACACCATATATTTT. Its translation: CASRPGGSGNTIYF.

In its sample, this clone was seen a few times. The V call is TRBV27, the J call TRBJ2-1, with 9 bases matching TRBD1. J gave up 5 bases and V 6 bases, and 8 bases lay outside the gene matches. CDR1 is MNHEY and CDR2 is SMNVEV in the germline V gene (reference sequence). The CDR3 runs 15 residues. The CDR3 DNA sequence: TGTGCCAGCAGCTCATGGGACAGGGCCAACAATGAGCAGTTCTTC. Protein product: CASSSWDRANNEQFF.

V gene TRBV5-1 combines with J gene TRBJ1-5; the D gene is possibly TRBD1 (6 bases). Trimming removed 4 bases at V and 5 bases at J, with 19 bases between. From germline, CDR1 is SGHRS and CDR2 YFSETQ. This CDR3 has 16 amino acids. CDR3 DNA sequence: TGCGCCAGCAGCCCGGGGGGCCGCCCTGGGGATCAGCCCCAGCATTTT. This gives the protein CASSPGGRPGDQPQHF.

V and J are TRBV4-1 and TRBJ1-1; perhaps TRBD1 as D (5 bases). Germline V lookup: CDR1 MGHRA, CDR2 YSYEKL. The CDR3 consists of 15 residues. V was clipped by 1 base and J by 8 bases, with 17 bases between them. CDR3 sequence reads: CASSQVMGSPGEAFF. In nucleotides, the CDR3 is TGCGCCAGCAGCCAAGTGATGGGGTCCCCAGGGGAAGCTTTCTTT.

The J gene is TRBJ1-1, the V gene TRBV2; D is unresolved. The CDR3 is 12 amino acids. In germline, CDR1 is SNHLY, CDR2 FYNNEI. The ends were cut back, 6 bases at V and 3 bases at J, with 8 bases in the middle. The CDR3 bases are TGTGCCAGCAGGGTAGGGTACACTGAAGCTTTCTTT. Its translation: CASRVGYTEAFF.

The rearrangement joins TRBV19 to TRBJ1-6; the D is unclear. Per the germline V gene, CDR1 is LNHDA and CDR2 is SQIVND (reference sequence). V lost 5 bases and J 8 bases, leaving 10 bases between the germline ends. CDR3 length: 13 amino acids. CDR3 nucleotides: TGTGCCAGTAGTGGTCCGGTTTATTCACCCCTCCACTTT. Protein sequence: CASSGPVYSPLHF.

V gene TRBV5-1 combines with J gene TRBJ2-3; 10 nucleotides match TRBD2. The CDR3 runs 18 residues. Germline CDR1 reads SGHRS; CDR2 reads YFSETQ. V lost 0 bases and J lost 6; bases outside the gene matches: 13. CDR3 sequence: CASSLVRRGTSVGDTQYF. The DNA for the CDR3 is TGCGCCAGCAGCTTGGTGAGGAGGGGGACTAGCGTTGGGGATACGCAGTATTTT.

The chain couples TRBV12-3 or TRBV12-4 to TRBJ1-5; D ambiguous. The CDR3 is 13 residues long. Trimming took 2 bases from V and 1 from J, leaving 3 bases between them. The CDR3 loop is CASSLQSNQPQHF. CDR3 sequence (DNA): TGTGCCAGCAGTTTACAGAGCAATCAGCCCCAGCATTTT.

V usage is TRBV18 and J usage is TRBJ1-4; unclear D gene. The germline CDR1 and CDR2 sequences are KGHSH and LQKENI. Trimming shortened V by 2 bases and J by 0 bases, and 10 bases separated the two germline ends. The CDR3 is made up of 16 amino acids. The CDR3 sequence: CASSPAAAATNEKLFF. The CDR3 DNA reads TGTGCCAGCTCACCAGCCGCCGCGGCAACTAATGAAAAACTGTTTTTT. Full variable domain (outside the CDR3, taken from reference TRBV18 and TRBJ1-4): NAGVMQNPRHLVRRRGQEARLRCSPMKGHSHVYWYRQLPEEGLKFMVYLQKENIIDESGMPKERFSAEFPKEGPSILRIQQVVRGDSAAYFCASSPAAAATNEKLFFGSGTQLSVL.

The rearrangement uses TRBV14 and TRBJ2-3, with TRBD2 matching 10 bases. Trimming cost V 1 base and J 5 bases; bases outside gene matches: 3. Looked up from germline, CDR1 is SGHDN and CDR2 is FVKESK. This CDR3 is built from 15 residues. The CDR3 sequence: CASSQALAGEDTQYF. As DNA, the CDR3 is TGTGCCAGCAGCCAAGCCCTAGCGGGGGAAGATACGCAGTATTTT.

This clone appeared a single time. The chain employs TRBV14 and TRBJ1-2; D gene unclear. The CDR3 length is 15 residues. Germline assignment: CDR1 SGHDN and CDR2 FVKESK. V lost 3 bases and J lost 0, with 11 bases in between. The CDR3: CASSQTNSTNYGYTF. The DNA for the CDR3 is TGTGCCAGCAGCCAGACAAATTCGACTAACTATGGCTACACCTTC.

This chain connects TRBV7-8 to TRBJ1-1; D remains unclear. Germline assignment: CDR1 SGHVS and CDR2 FQNEAQ. The CDR3 consists of 12 residues. The V gene lost 5 bases and the J gene lost 7 bases, with 11 bases spanning the gap. CDR3 loop: CASSVGEFEAFF. The CDR3 coding sequence is TGTGCCAGCAGCGTAGGAGAGTTTGAAGCTTTCTTT.

The rearrangement joins TRBV6-2 or TRBV6-3 to TRBJ1-1; D may be TRBD1 (6 bases). CDR1 MNHEY and CDR2 SVGEGT come from the germline V gene. The CDR3 contains 15 residues. Trimming left V 4 bases short and J 1 base short, with 13 bases between. CDR3 sequence (DNA): TGTGCCAGCAGTTTCCCCGGGACACAGAACACTGAAGCTTTCTTT. This sequence encodes CASSFPGTQNTEAFF.